This T cell receptor (beta chain) was retrieved from a study of graft-versus-host responses after intestinal transplantation. Study context: Tacrolimus plus steroids were given to all recipients for approximately 3 years, preceded by anti-thymocyte globulin induction.

Germline CDR1 is LGHNA and CDR2 is YSLEER. The ends were cut back, 4 bases at V and 0 bases at J, with 19 bases in the middle. CDR3 size: 19 residues. Here immunoSEQ multiplex PCR was the method, and the copy in TCRdb shows in-frame clones only, minus some. This repertoire shows around 67,000 clones, roughly 89% found once; its top ten account for approximately 4.1%. Regarding this clone: The antigen is undetermined.

The TCR was taken from a human donor who was the organ donor for an intestinal transplant. The chain combines TRBV4-3 with TRBJ1-6; D ambiguous. The sample here was unstimulated CD8+ T cells sorted from spleen or lymph node cells, taken before transplant. Here the CDR3 DNA reads TGCGCCAGCAGCCTTTTCCCCGGCAGTTGGAGCTCCTATAATTCACCCCTCCACTTT. Its protein product is CASSLFPGSWSSYNSPLHF.